This T cell receptor beta chain was profiled in a study of blood T cell repertoires in COVID-19. Whole-study context: Acute and convalescent COVID-19 specimens originated in the United States, Italy and Spain. The analysed material was cDNA or gDNA that came from T cells, B-cell-depleted T cells, or PBMCs.

Germline values: CDR1 ENHRY, CDR2 SYGVKD. Trimming took off 3 bases at V and 3 bases at J, with 12 bases between the two ends. CDR3 length: 15 amino acids. Original data processing: Reference gene primer amplification gave nucleated cell count estimates. Sequenced by immunoSEQ multiplex PCR; TCRdb stores in-frame clones only, minus some. That table gives V, J and clone size, and the DNA gave D and trimming. The repertoire holds a few hundred thousand clones, with approximately 89% as singletons. V usage is TRBV10-3 and J usage is TRBJ1-3; D might be TRBD1 (6 bases). Sequenced: peripheral blood. The receptor was derived from a woman in her fifties or sixties who had recovered from COVID-19. The CDR3 loop reads CAISENRVRGNTIYF. CDR3 in DNA: TGTGCCATCAGTGAAAACAGGGTTCGTGGAAACACCATATATTTT.